The following is a T cell receptor beta chain sequence with its context. The data were obtained in a study of blood T cell repertoires in COVID-19. The method was immunoSEQ multiplex PCR; TCRdb's version includes in-frame clones alone and lacks a portion of them. The sample holds approximately 200,000 clones; around four fifths are singletons and the top ten take 4.5% to 5.5%. The sample taken for sequencing was peripheral blood. This sequence originates from a woman between 55 and 75 years old who had recovered from COVID-19.

The CDR3 DNA is TGCGCCAGCAGCGCAACTAGCGGGGCAAATCAAGAGACCCAGTACTTC. Its protein product is CASSATSGANQETQYF. This chain links TRBV5-1 with TRBJ2-5; 10 bases line up with TRBD2. Trimming took 4 bases from V and 2 from J; bases not matched to a gene: 8. This CDR3 spans 16 amino acids. In germline, CDR1 is SGHRS, CDR2 YFSETQ.